This TCR beta chain came from a study of cytomegalovirus exposure and HLA in healthy donors. Germline lookup yields CDR1 LGHNT and CDR2 FRNRAP. The CDR3 is 13 residues long. The V and J ends lost 7 bases and 3 bases respectively, with 13 bases between them. PCR used 60 Vbeta primers and 13 Jbeta primers. Generated by immunoSEQ multiplex PCR, the TCRdb table keeps only in-frame clones and is missing some. The sample contains some 130,000 clones, approximately 61% of which appear only once. The study, taken as a whole, reports: TRBV6-2, TRBV6-3 and some other V segments were unresolvable in 87-base-pair reads.

This clone was counted only a few times. The antigen is not known. This receptor was identified in a man aged 25 to 45 in good health and CMV-seropositive. This chain joins TRBV12-5 and TRBJ2-7; maybe TRBD2 (5 bases). Material: PBMCs. CDR3 nucleotides: TGTGCTAGTGCCCCCGGGAAAATCTACGAGCAGTACTTC. Protein product: CASAPGKIYEQYF.